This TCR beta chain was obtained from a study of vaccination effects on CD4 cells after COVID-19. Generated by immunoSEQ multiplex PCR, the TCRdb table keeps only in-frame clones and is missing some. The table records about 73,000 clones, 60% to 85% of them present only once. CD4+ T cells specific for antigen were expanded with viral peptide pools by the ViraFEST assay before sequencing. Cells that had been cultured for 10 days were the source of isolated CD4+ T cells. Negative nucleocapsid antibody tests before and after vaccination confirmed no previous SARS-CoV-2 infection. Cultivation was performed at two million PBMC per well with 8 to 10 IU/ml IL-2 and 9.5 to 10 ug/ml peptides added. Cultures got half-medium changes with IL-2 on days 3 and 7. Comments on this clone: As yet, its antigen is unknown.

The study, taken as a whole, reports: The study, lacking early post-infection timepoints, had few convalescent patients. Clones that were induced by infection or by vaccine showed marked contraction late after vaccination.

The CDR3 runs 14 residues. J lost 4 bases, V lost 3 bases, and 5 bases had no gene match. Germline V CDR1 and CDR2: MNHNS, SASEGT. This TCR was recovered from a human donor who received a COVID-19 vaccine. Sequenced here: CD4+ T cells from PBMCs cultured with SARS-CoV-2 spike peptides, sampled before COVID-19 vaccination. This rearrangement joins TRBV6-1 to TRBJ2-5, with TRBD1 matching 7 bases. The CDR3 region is CASSESQGRETQYF. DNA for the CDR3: TGTGCCAGCAGTGAGTCACAGGGGAGAGAGACCCAGTACTTC.